The 31 T cell receptor beta chains listed next were all sequenced from one sample in a study of OX40 agonist ivuxolimab in advanced cancers. Clones were sequenced by immunoSEQ multiplex PCR, and TCRdb holds only the in-frame ones, with some missing. Here the sample spans around 94,000 clones, roughly 90% being singletons. The input for sequencing was CD4+ or CD8+ T cells sorted from blood, taken in a trial of the OX40 agonist ivuxolimab. The receptor set was obtained from an adult with an advanced solid tumor such as melanoma, head and neck, liver or kidney cancer.

V gene TRBV27 combines with J gene TRBJ2-3, with no clear D. From germline, CDR1 is MNHEY and CDR2 SMNVEV (reference sequence). The CDR3 contains 13 residues. Trimming removed 5 bases from V and 2 bases from J, with 8 bases in between. CDR3 DNA: TGTGCCAGCAGTCCCGGGCTCACAGATACGCAGTATTTT. Translated: CASSPGLTDTQYF.

J is TRBJ2-7 and V is TRBV5-8; D is perhaps TRBD2 (6 bases). CDR1 is SGHTS and CDR2 is YDEGEE in the germline V gene. This CDR3 spans 10 amino acids. V was cut by 9 bases and J by 7 bases, with 11 bases left in between. The CDR3 DNA reads TGTGCCACCTCTGGGGGGGAGCAGTACTTC. Its translation: CATSGGEQYF.

V and J are TRBV5-1 and TRBJ1-1, with 8 positions matching TRBD1. The germline V gene encodes CDR1 SGHRS and CDR2 YFSETQ. With V trimmed by 4 bases and J by 5 bases, 7 bases remained unmatched. The CDR3 has 14 residues. The CDR3 loop reads CASSLTGVGTEAFF. The CDR3 DNA sequence: TGCGCCAGCAGCCTGACAGGGGTTGGGACTGAAGCTTTCTTT.

This clone has only a few counts. V gene TRBV30 combines with J gene TRBJ1-6; a weak D match, TRBD1 (6 bases). V was shortened by 0 bases and J by 5 bases, with 8 bases between the two germline ends. Per germline, CDR1 GTSNPN and CDR2 SVGIG (reference sequence). The CDR3 consists of 14 residues. The CDR3 reads CAWSVGGDNSPLHF. DNA for the CDR3: TGTGCCTGGAGTGTAGGGGGGGATAATTCACCCCTCCACTTT. Full variable domain (rest looked up from reference TRBV30 and TRBJ1-6): SQTIHQWPATLVQPVGSPLSLECTVEGTSNPNLYWYRQAAGRGLQLLFYSVGIGQISSEVPQNLSASRPQDRQFILSSKKLLLSDSGFYLCAWSVGGDNSPLHFGNGTRLTVT.

The chain carries TRBV5-1 and TRBJ2-7; D is possibly TRBD1 (5 bases). V lost 0 bases to trimming and J lost 4 bases, with 17 bases between them. Per the germline V gene, CDR1 is SGHRS and CDR2 is YFSETQ. The CDR3 covers 16 residues. The CDR3 spells CASSLVWAGKGYEQYF. CDR3 bases: TGCGCCAGCAGCTTGGTGTGGGCAGGGAAAGGGTACGAGCAGTACTTC. Filled out from reference TRBV5-1 and TRBJ2-7, the complete variable domain reads KAGVTQTPRYLIKTRGQQVTLSCSPISGHRSVSWYQQTPGQGLQFLFEYFSETQRNKGNFPGRFSGRQFSNSRSEMNVSTLELGDSALYLCASSLVWAGKGYEQYFGPGTRLTVT.

The rearrangement joins TRBV13 to TRBJ1-2; 8 nucleotides match TRBD1. Germline V gene data show CDR1 as PRHDT and CDR2 as FYEKMQ (reference sequence). V lost 4 bases and J lost 6; bases outside the gene matches: 7. This CDR3 contains 14 residues. CDR3 loop: CASSSQGAKDGYTF. The CDR3 region has the DNA TGTGCCAGCAGCTCCCAGGGGGCAAAGGATGGCTACACCTTC.

The chain links TRBV12-5 to TRBJ1-1; D might be TRBD1 (5 bases). V lost 0 bases and J 1 base, leaving 15 bases between the germline ends. The CDR3 is 17 amino acids. The germline V gene has CDR1 LGHNT and CDR2 FRNRAP. CDR3 loop: CASGLVRTIQWNTEAFF. The CDR3 DNA is TGTGCTAGTGGTTTGGTAAGGACAATTCAGTGGAACACTGAAGCTTTCTTT.

The chain has TRBV5-1 and TRBJ2-2, with D perhaps given as TRBD1 or TRBD2 (5 bases each). The germline V gene encodes CDR1 SGHRS and CDR2 YFSETQ. CDR3 size: 15 residues. V lost 5 bases, J lost 4 bases, and 15 bases lay in between. CDR3 loop: CASSSGTDLTGELFF. The CDR3 DNA sequence: TGCGCCAGCAGTTCCGGGACGGACCTCACCGGGGAGCTGTTTTTT.

This clone was seen just once. This chain joins TRBV6-4 and TRBJ1-2, with D unresolved. The CDR3 totals 16 residues. Germline values: CDR1 MRHNA, CDR2 SNTAGT. With 2 bases removed from V and 2 bases from J, the gap between germline ends came to 15 bases. CDR3: CASSDPKRSFNYGYTF. The CDR3 nucleotides are TGTGCCAGCAGTGACCCTAAACGGAGTTTCAACTATGGCTACACCTTC.

The J gene is TRBJ1-5, the V gene TRBV5-6; perhaps TRBD1 as D (6 bases). V dropped 3 bases and J dropped 3 bases, with 10 bases sitting between them. The V gene's germline CDR1 is SGHDT and CDR2 YYEEEE. CDR3 length: 14 residues. CDR3: CASSYQGYNQPQHF. CDR3 sequence (DNA): TGTGCCAGCAGCTACCAGGGGTACAATCAGCCCCAGCATTTT.

The chain recombines TRBV27 with TRBJ2-1, with TRBD2 as a possible D gene (6 bases). V was pared by 0 bases and J by 6 bases, with 15 bases between. The CDR3 has 16 amino acids. The V gene's germline CDR1 is MNHEY and CDR2 SMNVEV (reference sequence). CDR3 nucleotides: TGTGCCAGCAGTTTATCGGGGACTCCCAATATCAATGAGCAGTTCTTC. Amino acids: CASSLSGTPNINEQFF.

J is TRBJ2-3 and V is TRBV9; no clear D. V was clipped by 0 bases and J by 0 bases, with 8 bases between them. CDR1 and CDR2 from the germline V gene are SGDLS and YYNGEE. The CDR3 has 15 amino acids. The CDR3 loop reads CASSVGVSSTDTQYF. The CDR3 coding sequence is TGTGCCAGCAGCGTAGGCGTGTCTAGCACAGATACGCAGTATTTT.

J is TRBJ2-2 and V is TRBV5-1; no clear D. Germline values: CDR1 SGHRS, CDR2 YFSETQ. V gave up 5 bases and J gave up 4 bases, with 24 bases separating them. This CDR3 comprises 18 residues. The CDR3: CASRPLGSTEKPTGELFF. CDR3 sequence (DNA): TGCGCCAGCAGGCCCCTAGGGTCTACAGAGAAACCCACCGGGGAGCTGTTTTTT.

This chain joins TRBV9 and TRBJ2-7; 7 bases match TRBD1. The germline gives CDR1 SGDLS, CDR2 YYNGEE. The V and J ends lost 3 bases and 2 bases, in that order; junction bases with no gene match: 5. This CDR3 has 14 amino acids. The CDR3, as DNA: TGTGCCAGCAGCGCGTCCGGGACAGCCTACGAGCAGTACTTC. Protein: CASSASGTAYEQYF.

The chain couples TRBV6-5 to TRBJ2-3; D could derive from TRBD1 or TRBD2 (5 bases each). Germline V gene sequence: CDR1 MNHEY, CDR2 SVGAGI. Between the trimmed V and J ends, which lost 6 bases and 2 bases, there was a span of 15 bases. The CDR3 sequence is 15 residues long. CDR3 sequence: CASSLVGRATDTQYF. For the CDR3, the DNA is TGTGCCAGCAGCCTCGTGGGGCGGGCCACAGATACGCAGTATTTT.

The chain has TRBV2 and TRBJ1-2; D is unclear. The CDR3 runs to 10 residues. The V end was cut by 7 bases, the J end by 4 bases, with 4 bases between. Germline CDR1 reads SNHLY; CDR2 reads FYNNEI. CDR3 protein: CASKSYGYTF. CDR3 nucleotide sequence: TGTGCCAGCAAAAGCTATGGCTACACCTTC.

The rearrangement links TRBV6-1 to TRBJ2-1, with D uncertain. This CDR3 spans 14 amino acids. V lost 1 base to trimming and J lost 4 bases, with 8 bases between them. CDR1 and CDR2 from the germline V gene are MNHNS and SASEGT. The CDR3 nucleotides read TGTGCCAGCAGTGAAGGGATCGGATACAATGAGCAGTTCTTC. This codes for CASSEGIGYNEQFF.

The V call is TRBV6-5, the J call TRBJ1-1; D may be TRBD1 (5 bases). The CDR3 has 14 residues. CDR1 and CDR2 from the germline V gene are MNHEY and SVGAGI. V dropped 6 bases and J dropped 2 bases, with 13 bases sitting between them. The CDR3, as DNA: TGTGCCAGCAGACCAGGTGACAGCAACACTGAAGCTTTCTTT. Its protein is CASRPGDSNTEAFF.

The chain employs TRBV30 and TRBJ1-4; D gene unclear. Trimming cost V 0 bases and J 0 bases, with 14 bases left between them. The CDR3 is 17 residues long. The germline V gene encodes CDR1 GTSNPN and CDR2 SVGIG (reference sequence). In DNA form, the CDR3 reads TGTGCCTGGAGTGTAGGAACCGACGATCCAACTAATGAAAAACTGTTTTTT. Translation gives CAWSVGTDDPTNEKLFF. Drawing the rest from reference TRBV30 and TRBJ1-4, the complete variable domain is SQTIHQWPATLVQPVGSPLSLECTVEGTSNPNLYWYRQAAGRGLQLLFYSVGIGQISSEVPQNLSASRPQDRQFILSSKKLLLSDSGFYLCAWSVGTDDPTNEKLFFGSGTQLSVL.

The rearrangement uses TRBV30 and TRBJ2-3; perhaps TRBD2 as D (5 bases). From germline, CDR1 is GTSNPN and CDR2 SVGIG (reference sequence). The germline V and J ends were trimmed by 4 bases and 2 bases, with 10 bases remaining between them. The CDR3 is 13 residues long. The CDR3 spells CAWTGLNTDTQYF. The CDR3 bases are TGTGCCTGGACCGGACTCAACACAGATACGCAGTATTTT.

This clone was found once. The chain has TRBV28 and TRBJ2-7; D perhaps matches TRBD1 (6 bases). Germline CDR1 and CDR2: MDHEN and SYDVKM. The CDR3 consists of 16 residues. Between the trimmed V and J ends, which lost 5 bases and 3 bases, there was a span of 20 bases. The CDR3 region is CASSNPGTHLDYEQYF. CDR3 in DNA: TGTGCCAGCAGTAATCCCGGGACACACTTAGACTACGAGCAGTACTTC.

The chain employs TRBV15 and TRBJ2-5; D remains unclear. The CDR3 covers 12 residues. V gave up 0 bases and J gave up 6 bases, with 5 bases separating them. The germline CDR1 and CDR2 sequences are LNHNV and YYDKDF (reference sequence). CDR3 sequence reads: CATSREGKTQYF. CDR3 bases: TGTGCCACCAGCAGAGAAGGGAAGACCCAGTACTTC.

The chain couples TRBV12-5 to TRBJ2-3; 8 bases are shared with TRBD1. The CDR3 runs 17 residues. Germline trimming cut 1 base from V and 1 base from J; bases unmatched to any gene: 7. Germline V gives CDR1 LGHNT, CDR2 FRNRAP. DNA for the CDR3: TGTGCTAGTGGTTTGGACCACACAGGGGGTGGCACAGATACGCAGTATTTT. Amino acid sequence: CASGLDHTGGGTDTQYF.

V and J are TRBV6-5 and TRBJ2-7, with TRBD1 matching 8 bases. The CDR3 has 16 residues. Germline V gene data show CDR1 as MNHEY and CDR2 as SVGAGI. V lost 0 bases to trimming and J lost 3 bases; unmatched junction nucleotides: 7. The CDR3 sequence: CASSYSRTGSLYEQYF. The CDR3 region has the DNA TGTGCCAGCAGTTACTCTAGGACAGGGTCTCTCTACGAGCAGTACTTC.

The chain combines TRBV9 with TRBJ1-2; 12 bases are a match to TRBD1. The CDR3 totals 16 residues. With 0 bases clipped from V and 8 bases from J, the junction kept 8 bases outside the gene matches. Germline assignment: CDR1 SGDLS and CDR2 YYNGEE. The CDR3 DNA is TGTGCCAGCAGCGTAGGATCGAGGGACAGGGGGCAAGGCTACACCTTC. It translates to CASSVGSRDRGQGYTF.

V and J are TRBV2 and TRBJ1-6; TRBD1 is a possible D gene (6 bases). Germline loops: CDR1 SNHLY, CDR2 FYNNEI. With 5 bases removed from V and 7 bases from J, the gap between germline ends came to 12 bases. This CDR3 comprises 14 residues. The CDR3 DNA reads TGTGCCAGCAGTCCCGGGACACCCAATTCACCCCTCCACTTT. Protein: CASSPGTPNSPLHF. The whole variable domain, remainder taken from reference TRBV2 and TRBJ1-6, is EPEVTQTPSHQVTQMGQEVILRCVPISNHLYFYWYRQILGQKVEFLVSFYNNEISEKSEIFDDQFSVERPDGSNFTLKIRSTKLEDSAMYFCASSPGTPNSPLHFGNGTRLTVT.

CDR3 protein: CASSLAAGGHSNQPQHF. In DNA form, the CDR3 reads TGTGCCAGCAGCTTGGCTGCGGGAGGTCATAGCAATCAGCCCCAGCATTTT. The rearrangement joins TRBV5-5 to TRBJ1-5, with D unclear. Trimming took off 0 bases at V and 0 bases at J, with 13 bases between the two ends. The CDR3 contains 17 residues. Germline V CDR1 and CDR2: SGHKS, YYEKEE (reference sequence). Using reference TRBV5-5 and TRBJ1-5 for the parts outside the CDR3, the full variable domain is DAGVTQSPTHLIKTRGQQVTLRCSPISGHKSVSWYQQVLGQGPQFIFQYYEKEERGRGNFPDRFSARQFPNYSSELNVNALLLGDSALYLCASSLAAGGHSNQPQHFGDGTRLSIL.

The rearrangement joins TRBV10-1 to TRBJ1-1; maybe TRBD1 (6 bases). CDR1 is WNHNN and CDR2 is SYGVQD in the germline V gene (reference sequence). The germline V and J ends were trimmed by 6 bases and 6 bases, with 11 bases remaining between them. This CDR3 spans 12 amino acids. The chain's CDR3 is CASSEGEAEAFF. The CDR3 DNA reads TGCGCCAGCAGCGAGGGGGAAGCTGAAGCTTTCTTT.

The chain carries TRBV4-1 and TRBJ1-1; no firm D call. Trimming stripped 4 bases from V and 1 base from J, with 22 bases between. The CDR3 totals 18 residues. CDR1 is MGHRA and CDR2 is YSYEKL in the germline V gene. CDR3 sequence reads: CASSPYGPGQTKNTEAFF. Written as DNA, the CDR3 is TGCGCCAGCAGCCCGTATGGCCCCGGGCAGACGAAGAACACTGAAGCTTTCTTT.

The gene calls are TRBV6-5 and TRBJ2-7, with TRBD1 matching 9 bases. This CDR3 has 12 amino acids. CDR1 and CDR2 (germline): MNHEY, SVGAGI. With V trimmed by 4 bases and J by 6 bases, 1 base remained unmatched. Here the CDR3 DNA reads TGTGCCAGCAGTTCGACAGGGGGCGAGCAGTACTTC. This translates into CASSSTGGEQYF.

V usage is TRBV19 and J usage is TRBJ2-3; D is ambiguous. The length of the CDR3 is 11 residues. CDR1 is LNHDA, CDR2 SQIVND, per germline (reference sequence). V gave up 5 bases and J gave up 5 bases, with 5 bases separating them. The CDR3 protein is CASSYGDTQYF. The CDR3, as DNA: TGTGCCAGTAGTTACGGAGATACGCAGTATTTT.